The entry below gives a single T cell receptor (beta chain) sequence along with its context. Its antigen remains unknown. The data derive from a study of T cell responses to AZD1222 COVID-19 vaccine. Study-wide results and limits: Baseline testing showed seropositivity in only five or six AZD1222 recipients.

Trimming removed 0 bases from V and 7 bases from J; junction bases left unmatched: 9. Looked up from germline, CDR1 is SNHLY and CDR2 is FYNNEI. This CDR3 is built from 16 residues. Both about-4-week and about-12-week second-dose recipients were combined. Clones were read by immunoSEQ multiplex PCR, and TCRdb kept only the in-frame ones, dropping some. Counted here are some 81,000 clones, roughly 84% occurring once; the ten biggest clones make up around 5.9%. The chain has TRBV2 and TRBJ1-3; the match to TRBD1 covers 7 bases. Sequencing used peripheral blood, obtained 28 days after the second AZD1222 dose. The source of this sequence is an adult who received the AZD1222 COVID-19 vaccine. CDR3 DNA sequence: TGTGCCAGCAGTGAAGCGTGGGACAGTCGCATTAACACCATATATTTT. It codes for CASSEAWDSRINTIYF. Full variable domain (missing parts from reference TRBV2 and TRBJ1-3): EPEVTQTPSHQVTQMGQEVILRCVPISNHLYFYWYRQILGQKVEFLVSFYNNEISEKSEIFDDQFSVERPDGSNFTLKIRSTKLEDSAMYFCASSEAWDSRINTIYFGEGSWLTVV.